These T cell receptor beta chains were read from a single sample in a study of cytomegalovirus exposure and HLA in healthy donors. Some clones are missing from TCRdb's copy, which holds only in-frame ones; the method was immunoSEQ multiplex PCR. The sample contains tens of thousands of clones, approximately 96% of which appear only once. Specimen: PBMCs. The receptors stem from a man aged 25-45 years in good health and CMV-seropositive. Both conserved end residues are part of each CDR3. D genes are given only for firm matches. A clone size is listed for some rows: how often the clone was seen (once, few, many), or a class if it is expanded.

d_call: TRBD2; clone_size: .; j_call: TRBJ2-3; v_call: TRBV7-3; cdr3_nt: TGTGCCAGCAGCTTGACTAGCGGGAGGGCAGATACGCAGTATTTT; cdr3_aa: CASSLTSGRADTQYF
d_call: .; clone_size: .; j_call: TRBJ2-7; v_call: TRBV15; cdr3_nt: TGTGCCACCAGCAGAGATTTAGGGGCAGGTTCCTACGAGCAGTACTTC; cdr3_aa: CATSRDLGAGSYEQYF
d_call: .; clone_size: .; j_call: TRBJ1-2; v_call: TRBV27; cdr3_nt: TGTGCCAGCAGTTCCAGTGGCAGGGCATTGGGCTACACCTTC; cdr3_aa: CASSSSGRALGYTF
d_call: TRBD2; clone_size: .; j_call: TRBJ2-1; v_call: TRBV6-4; cdr3_nt: TGTGCCAGCAGTGACTCGACTAGCGGGAGCAATGAGCAGTTCTTC; cdr3_aa: CASSDSTSGSNEQFF
d_call: .; clone_size: .; j_call: TRBJ1-1; v_call: TRBV28; cdr3_nt: TGTGCCAGCAGCCTTGCCCGACAGTACACTGAAGCTTTCTTT; cdr3_aa: CASSLARQYTEAFF
d_call: .; clone_size: .; j_call: TRBJ2-6; v_call: TRBV27; cdr3_nt: TGTGCCAGCAGTTTACGTCGGGCCAACGTCCTGACTTTC; cdr3_aa: CASSLRRANVLTF
d_call: TRBD1; clone_size: .; j_call: TRBJ2-5; v_call: TRBV25-1; cdr3_nt: TGTGCCAGCAGTGAATCATCGGACAGGGGCGAGACCCAGTACTTC; cdr3_aa: CASSESSDRGETQYF
d_call: TRBD1; clone_size: .; j_call: TRBJ1-3; v_call: TRBV18; cdr3_nt: TGTGCCAGCTCCAATTACAGGGGCGGTTCTGGAAACACCATATATTTT; cdr3_aa: CASSNYRGGSGNTIYF
d_call: .; clone_size: .; j_call: TRBJ1-1; v_call: TRBV28; cdr3_nt: TGTGCCAGCAGTTTATGGGCCGGGGACACGAACACTGAAGCTTTCTTT; cdr3_aa: CASSLWAGDTNTEAFF
d_call: TRBD2; clone_size: .; j_call: TRBJ2-2; v_call: TRBV13; cdr3_nt: TGTGCCAGCCTAGCGGGAGGGCCCGGGGAGCTGTTTTTT; cdr3_aa: CASLAGGPGELFF
d_call: .; clone_size: .; j_call: TRBJ1-5; v_call: TRBV4-3; cdr3_nt: TGCGCCAGCAGCCTCCTACCGGTCCAGAGGCCCCCCCTTTATAGCAATCAGCCCCAGCATTTT; cdr3_aa: CASSLLPVQRPPLYSNQPQHF
d_call: .; clone_size: .; j_call: TRBJ2-1; v_call: TRBV28; cdr3_nt: TGTGCCAGCAGTTTATTCGGGGGTGGAATCATTTATGAGCAGTTCTTC; cdr3_aa: CASSLFGGGIIYEQFF
d_call: .; clone_size: .; j_call: TRBJ1-2; v_call: TRBV18; cdr3_nt: TGTGCCAGCTCACCATCAGATTCTGGCTATGGCTACACCTTC; cdr3_aa: CASSPSDSGYGYTF
d_call: TRBD1; clone_size: .; j_call: TRBJ1-4; v_call: TRBV5-4; cdr3_nt: TGTGCCAGCAGCGACGGACAGGCCGGGGAAAAACTGTTTTTT; cdr3_aa: CASSDGQAGEKLFF
d_call: TRBD2; clone_size: .; j_call: TRBJ2-2; v_call: TRBV2; cdr3_nt: TGTGCGAGCATTGGGGACGGGGGGGGAGCCGGGGAGCTGTTTTTT; cdr3_aa: CASIGDGGGAGELFF
d_call: .; clone_size: .; j_call: TRBJ2-7; v_call: TRBV7-8; cdr3_nt: TGTGCCAGCAGCTTACTTAGAGAGAACTCCGAGCAGTACTTC; cdr3_aa: CASSLLRENSEQYF
d_call: TRBD2; clone_size: .; j_call: TRBJ2-7; v_call: TRBV7-2; cdr3_nt: TGTGCCAGCAGCTTAGCTAGCGGGAGGGCCGAGCAGTACTTC; cdr3_aa: CASSLASGRAEQYF
d_call: TRBD2; clone_size: .; j_call: TRBJ2-1; v_call: TRBV9; cdr3_nt: TGTGCCAGCAGCGTAACGCTAGCGGGAGATAATGAGCAGTTCTTC; cdr3_aa: CASSVTLAGDNEQFF
d_call: .; clone_size: .; j_call: TRBJ2-1; v_call: TRBV27; cdr3_nt: TGTGCCAGCAGCTTTGGACTGACCTACAATGAGCAGTTCTTC; cdr3_aa: CASSFGLTYNEQFF
d_call: .; clone_size: .; j_call: TRBJ1-1; v_call: TRBV29-1; cdr3_nt: TGCAGCGTTCTAGGGGGGGAGAACACTGAAGCTTTCTTT; cdr3_aa: CSVLGGENTEAFF
d_call: TRBD1; clone_size: .; j_call: TRBJ1-5; v_call: TRBV10-1; cdr3_nt: TGCGCCAGCAGTCGGGACAGCTTACAGCCCCAGCATTTT; cdr3_aa: CASSRDSLQPQHF
d_call: TRBD1; clone_size: .; j_call: TRBJ2-7; v_call: TRBV29-1; cdr3_nt: TGCAGCGTTAACAGGGGCTACGAGCAGTACTTC; cdr3_aa: CSVNRGYEQYF
d_call: TRBD1; clone_size: .; j_call: TRBJ2-1; v_call: TRBV2; cdr3_nt: TGTGCCAGCAGTGGGGACAGACGAGGCCATGAGCAGTTCTTC; cdr3_aa: CASSGDRRGHEQFF
d_call: TRBD1; clone_size: .; j_call: TRBJ2-7; v_call: TRBV6-1; cdr3_nt: TGTGCCAGCAGTGAGCGGACAGGGATTACCTACGAGCAGTACTTC; cdr3_aa: CASSERTGITYEQYF
d_call: TRBD2; clone_size: .; j_call: TRBJ2-5; v_call: TRBV5-1; cdr3_nt: TGCGCCAGCAGCCCCACCTTAGCGGGAGAAGAGACCCAGTACTTC; cdr3_aa: CASSPTLAGEETQYF
d_call: TRBD2; clone_size: .; j_call: TRBJ2-3; v_call: TRBV6-6; cdr3_nt: TGTGCGATTGGGGGGGAACGCACAGATACGCAGTATTTT; cdr3_aa: CAIGGERTDTQYF
d_call: .; clone_size: .; j_call: TRBJ2-1; v_call: TRBV4-2; cdr3_nt: TGTGCCAGCAGCCCACCGGACAACGGGGGAAGTAATGAGCAGTTCTTC; cdr3_aa: CASSPPDNGGSNEQFF
d_call: .; clone_size: .; j_call: TRBJ1-5; v_call: TRBV2; cdr3_nt: TGTGCCAGCAGTGAAGGAGGCCGGAGCGGGCGCAATCAGCCCCAGCATTTT; cdr3_aa: CASSEGGRSGRNQPQHF
d_call: TRBD1; clone_size: .; j_call: TRBJ1-2; v_call: TRBV13; cdr3_nt: TGTGCCAGCAGCCCTACCGGGACAGGGGAGGGCTATGGCTACACCTTC; cdr3_aa: CASSPTGTGEGYGYTF
d_call: .; clone_size: once; j_call: TRBJ2-7; v_call: TRBV18; cdr3_nt: TGTGCCAGCTCACCAAGGCGGGGAGTCGACTACGAGCAGTACTTC; cdr3_aa: CASSPRRGVDYEQYF